Below, 10 T cell receptor beta chains from the same sample are listed, as sequenced in a study of blood T cell repertoires in COVID-19. Sequencing was performed with immunoSEQ multiplex PCR; in TCRdb, only in-frame clones are kept and a portion is missing. The table shows 120,000 to 150,000 clones, with 80% to 90% occurring only once. Sample: peripheral blood. The receptor set was obtained from a man aged 18-30 years with COVID-19, enrolled during active disease.

The V and J genes are TRBV7-8 and TRBJ1-5; 9 positions match TRBD1. This CDR3 has 15 amino acids. Unmatched junction bases numbered 5, after V lost 1 base and J lost 7 bases. Looked up from germline, CDR1 is SGHVS and CDR2 is FQNEAQ. CDR3 sequence reads: CASSLDRGLRQPQHF. CDR3 coding DNA: TGTGCCAGCAGCTTAGACAGGGGGCTTCGGCAGCCCCAGCATTTT.

The rearrangement uses TRBV20-1 and TRBJ2-3, with a tentative D call TRBD2 (6 bases). The CDR3 is 15 residues long. Germline values: CDR1 DFQATT, CDR2 SNEGSKA (reference sequence). The V and J ends lost 3 bases and 5 bases respectively, with 18 bases between them. Here the CDR3 DNA reads TGCAGTGCTAGTGGCGGGAACCCTCTGGGAGATACGCAGTATTTT. Its translation: CSASGGNPLGDTQYF.

J is TRBJ2-5 and V is TRBV19, with 10 nucleotides matching TRBD1. Germline CDR1 is LNHDA and CDR2 is SQIVND (reference sequence). V shed 8 bases, J shed 5 bases, and the junction held 8 bases outside the gene matches. The CDR3 spans 14 residues. Written as DNA, the CDR3 is TGTGCCAGTGCCCAGACAGGGGGCGACGAGACCCAGTACTTC. Amino acid sequence: CASAQTGGDETQYF.

The sample holds one count of this clone. The chain has TRBV5-1 and TRBJ2-1, with 11 bases that match TRBD2. Germline CDR1 SGHRS, CDR2 YFSETQ. J lost 5 bases, V lost 0 bases, and 4 bases had no gene match. The CDR3 runs 16 residues. CDR3 in DNA: TGCGCCAGCAGCTTGGCCCCGGGACTAGCGGACAATGAGCAGTTCTTC. Protein product: CASSLAPGLADNEQFF.

A few counts support this clone. The chain uses TRBV9 and TRBJ2-5; a weak D match, TRBD1 (6 bases). CDR1 SGDLS and CDR2 YYNGEE come from the germline V gene. V was shortened by 4 bases and J by 5 bases, with 18 bases between the two germline ends. This CDR3 has 15 residues. The CDR3 DNA follows: TGTGCCAGCAGCCTCAGCAGGGGTACGGGGGAGACCCAGTACTTC. It specifies CASSLSRGTGETQYF.

The rearrangement links TRBV13 to TRBJ1-1; the D gene is possibly TRBD1 (6 bases). Trimming left V 2 bases short and J 6 bases short, with 10 bases between. Germline V gene data show CDR1 as PRHDT and CDR2 as FYEKMQ (reference sequence). This CDR3 spans 13 amino acids. In nucleotides, the CDR3 is TGTGCCAGCAGCTTAATGCGACAGGCTGAAGCTTTCTTT. It translates to CASSLMRQAEAFF. The variable domain in full, completed from reference TRBV13 and TRBJ1-1, reads AAGVIQSPRHLIKEKRETATLKCYPIPRHDTVYWYQQGPGQDPQFLISFYEKMQSDKGSIPDRFSAQQFSDYHSELNMSSLELGDSALYFCASSLMRQAEAFFGQGTRLTVV.

The CDR3 bases are TGCGCCAGCAGCCGGGTGGACAGGGAAAACACCGGGGAGCTGTTTTTT. The encoded protein is CASSRVDRENTGELFF. J is TRBJ2-2 and V is TRBV4-3; 8 nucleotides match TRBD1. The CDR3 is 16 residues long. The junction had 6 bases not matched to a gene; V was cut back by 4 bases and J by 2 bases. CDR1 LGHNA and CDR2 YSLEER come from the germline V gene.

V gene TRBV28 combines with J gene TRBJ2-2; maybe TRBD1 (6 bases). The germline CDR1 and CDR2 sequences are MDHEN and SYDVKM. The V and J ends lost 7 bases and 1 base respectively, with 13 bases between them. The CDR3 has 15 residues. The DNA of the CDR3 is TGTGCCAGCACTCCAGGCAGGGGGAACACCGGGGAGCTGTTTTTT. Translation: CASTPGRGNTGELFF.

The chain employs TRBV28 and TRBJ2-1, with TRBD1 identical over 11 bases. Germline V gene lookup returns CDR1 MDHEN and CDR2 SYDVKM. The CDR3 runs to 15 residues. The V segment lost 6 bases and the J segment 7 bases; nucleotides outside the gene matches: 8. Here the CDR3 reads CASRNGQGAQNEQFF. The CDR3 nucleotides read TGTGCCAGCAGAAACGGACAGGGGGCGCAGAATGAGCAGTTCTTC.

This clone was observed a single time. The chain is built from TRBV29-1 and TRBJ1-2; possibly TRBD1 for D (6 bases). In germline, CDR1 is SQVTM, CDR2 ANQGSEA. This CDR3 has 15 residues. The V and J ends lost 6 bases and 2 bases respectively, with 19 bases between them. CDR3 coding DNA: TGCAGCGTGACCTTTGGAGGACAGAGGAACTATGGCTACACCTTC. This encodes CSVTFGGQRNYGYTF.